One sample yielded the 12 T cell receptor beta chains listed below, sequenced in a study of blood T cell repertoires in COVID-19. Some clones are missing from TCRdb's copy, which holds only in-frame ones; the method was immunoSEQ multiplex PCR. The table includes more than 200,000 clones, around 80% detected once. The sample taken for sequencing was peripheral blood. These receptors were collected from a man aged 40-49 years with active or convalescent COVID-19.

Written as DNA, the CDR3 is TGTGCCAGCAGACCCACGGGACTTGGGGGGTATGGCTACACCTTC. Translation gives CASRPTGLGGYGYTF. The chain links TRBV11-2 to TRBJ1-2; D is perhaps TRBD1 (5 bases). The CDR3 contains 15 residues. The germline CDR1 and CDR2 sequences are SGHAT and FQNNGV. The V end lost 6 bases, the J end lost 5 bases, and 19 bases lay between the germline ends.

The V and J genes are TRBV11-3 and TRBJ1-1; 7 bases agree with TRBD1. Germline V CDR1 and CDR2: SGHNT, YENEEA. The trim removed 7 bases at V and 3 bases at J, leaving 11 bases unmatched. This CDR3 contains 15 residues. The CDR3 protein is CASNFLGRGDTEAFF. CDR3 in DNA: TGTGCCAGCAACTTCCTGGGCAGGGGGGACACTGAAGCTTTCTTT.

There are a few counts of this clone. This rearrangement joins TRBV2 to TRBJ1-5; D perhaps matches TRBD1 (6 bases). Deletions cut 5 bases from V and 4 bases from J, with 15 bases between. The CDR3 has 15 amino acids. Per germline, CDR1 SNHLY and CDR2 FYNNEI. CDR3 DNA sequence: TGTGCCAGCAGTATGGACAGACAGACTAATCAGCCCCAGCATTTT. This translates into CASSMDRQTNQPQHF. Based on the CDR3 plus reference TRBV2 and TRBJ1-5, the full variable domain is EPEVTQTPSHQVTQMGQEVILRCVPISNHLYFYWYRQILGQKVEFLVSFYNNEISEKSEIFDDQFSVERPDGSNFTLKIRSTKLEDSAMYFCASSMDRQTNQPQHFGDGTRLSIL.

At least ten counts were recorded for this clone. The rearrangement uses TRBV4-3 and TRBJ1-5, with D maybe TRBD1 (5 bases). The CDR3 contains 15 residues. CDR1 and CDR2 (germline): LGHNA, YSLEER. Trimming cost V 4 bases and J 0 bases, with 10 bases left between them. The CDR3 DNA follows: TGCGCCAGCAGCCCCGACAGAAATAGCAATCAGCCCCAGCATTTT. Amino acid sequence: CASSPDRNSNQPQHF.

This chain joins TRBV30 and TRBJ1-3; perhaps TRBD1 as D (5 bases). Trimming cost V 2 bases and J 0 bases, with 11 bases left between them. The V gene's germline CDR1 is GTSNPN and CDR2 SVGIG (reference sequence). This CDR3 has 15 amino acids. The CDR3 DNA follows: TGTGCCTGGAGTTGGCAGGGAAACTCTGGAAACACCATATATTTT. The encoded protein is CAWSWQGNSGNTIYF.

The chain links TRBV19 to TRBJ1-2, with a possible D match to TRBD1 (5 bases). Between the trimmed V and J ends, which lost 5 bases and 0 bases, there was a span of 10 bases. This CDR3 is 14 amino acids long. The germline CDR1 and CDR2 sequences are LNHDA and SQIVND (reference sequence). The CDR3 DNA is TGTGCCAGTAGTGGACAACGATCTAACTATGGCTACACCTTC. This sequence encodes CASSGQRSNYGYTF.

This sequence joins TRBV7-2 and TRBJ2-3, with 9 bases aligning to TRBD2. The trim removed 4 bases at V and 3 bases at J, leaving 11 bases unmatched. Germline CDR1 reads SGHTA; CDR2 reads FQGNSA. The length of the CDR3 is 17 residues. CDR3 residues: CASSSHVAGDETDTQYF. CDR3 DNA sequence: TGTGCCAGCAGCTCCCACGTAGCGGGAGATGAGACAGATACGCAGTATTTT. Combining the CDR3 with reference TRBV7-2 and TRBJ2-3 gives the whole variable domain GAGVSQSPSNKVTEKGKDVELRCDPISGHTALYWYRQSLGQGLEFLIYFQGNSAPDKSGLPSDRFSAERTGGSVSTLTIQRTQQEDSAVYLCASSSHVAGDETDTQYFGPGTRLTVL.

The chain couples TRBV5-1 to TRBJ2-1, with 13 bases lining up with TRBD2. Trimming took 4 bases from V and 7 from J; bases not matched to a gene: 8. The CDR3 length is 16 residues. Per germline, CDR1 SGHRS and CDR2 YFSETQ. DNA of the CDR3: TGCGCCAGCAGCCCGGAGGGACTAGCGGGATTGAATGAGCAGTTCTTC. This codes for CASSPEGLAGLNEQFF.

This clone came up once. This sequence joins TRBV3-1 (or the pseudogene TRBV3-2) and TRBJ1-2; 7 bases are a match to TRBD1. The ends lost 2 bases at V and 8 bases at J; junction bases unmatched: 8. This CDR3 region has 14 residues. The germline V gene has CDR1 LGHDT and CDR2 YNNKEL (reference sequence). This CDR3 is CASSQSDTGVGYTF. DNA of the CDR3: TGTGCCAGCAGCCAAAGCGACACAGGGGTGGGCTACACCTTC.

The chain combines TRBV12-5 with TRBJ2-3; the D is unclear. Germline CDR1 reads LGHNT; CDR2 reads FRNRAP. The CDR3 loop spans 14 amino acids. V lost 2 bases, J lost 2 bases, and 8 bases lay in between. The CDR3 spells CASGLTRYTDTQYF. CDR3 sequence (DNA): TGTGCTAGTGGTTTGACTCGGTACACAGATACGCAGTATTTT.

This clone was recorded a few times. The rearrangement links TRBV5-5 to TRBJ2-3; a possible D gene is TRBD2 (6 bases). The CDR3 contains 12 residues. V was trimmed by 4 bases and J by 4 bases, leaving 7 bases between them. Germline V lookup: CDR1 SGHKS, CDR2 YYEKEE (reference sequence). The CDR3 bases are TGTGCCAGCAGCCCGGGGGCAGATACGCAGTATTTT. This gives the protein CASSPGADTQYF.

The gene calls are TRBV9 and TRBJ1-4; D uncertain. The CDR3 has 15 amino acids. Trimming took 0 bases from V and 6 from J, leaving 12 bases between them. Germline-derived CDR1 and CDR2 are SGDLS and YYNGEE. CDR3 in amino acids: CASSVGPRRDEKLFF. The CDR3 DNA sequence: TGTGCCAGCAGCGTAGGTCCCCGCCGGGATGAAAAACTGTTTTTT.